A single sample gave rise to the 17 T cell receptor beta chains below, sequenced in a study of T cells in Graves' hyperthyroidism and ophthalmopathy. Template material for amplifying TCR beta CDR3 regions consisted of RNA transcripts. During a first-round RT-PCR of the TCR CDR3, the HTBI primer set was used. TCRdb fed the multiplex PCR reads into MiXCR, producing one record per CDR3 protein. Of roughly 630,000 distinct CDR3 sequences listed, around a sixth are singletons. The sample comprised blood. Receptor source: a woman in her 30s with Graves' hyperthyroidism.

This clonotype was observed at least ten times. The chain links TRBV7-2 to TRBJ2-7, with 7 positions matching TRBD2. CDR1 and CDR2 from the germline V gene are SGHTA and FQGNSA. The CDR3 sequence is 14 residues long. The trim removed 1 base at V and 4 bases at J, leaving 4 bases unmatched. The CDR3 is CASSLGLAWYEQYF. CDR3 bases: TGTGCCAGCAGCTTAGGACTAGCTTGGTACGAGCAGTACTTC.

This clonotype was counted ten times or more. The V gene is TRBV3-1, the J gene TRBJ2-7; no reliable D call. V was shortened by 1 base and J by 0 bases, with 13 bases between the two germline ends. Germline values: CDR1 LGHDT, CDR2 YNNKEL (reference sequence). The CDR3 contains 16 residues. The CDR3 is CASSQGSVRSSYEQYF. The DNA for the CDR3 is TGTGCCAGCAGCCAAGGTTCTGTCAGGAGCTCCTACGAGCAGTACTTC.

This clonotype has at least ten counts. The rearrangement joins TRBV20-1 to TRBJ2-1, with D perhaps TRBD2 (6 bases). V lost 6 bases and J 6 bases, leaving 12 bases between the germline ends. CDR3 length equals 12 residues. Looked up from germline, CDR1 is DFQATT and CDR2 is SNEGSKA (reference sequence). The CDR3: CSAPGTVNEQFF. The CDR3 DNA reads TGCAGTGCGCCTGGGACTGTCAATGAGCAGTTCTTC.

There are a few counts of this clonotype. The rearrangement uses TRBV4-1 and TRBJ2-1, with 9 bases identical to TRBD2. Trimming cost V 6 bases and J 9 bases; bases outside gene matches: 12. CDR3 length: 15 residues. CDR1 is MGHRA and CDR2 is YSYEKL in the germline V gene. CDR3 in DNA: TGCGCCAGCAGGCCAGTAGCGGGAGTGCTTACTGAGCAGTTCTTC. This codes for CASRPVAGVLTEQFF.

This clonotype was found a few times. The chain links TRBV29-1 to TRBJ1-3; D is unresolved. Germline lookup yields CDR1 SQVTM and CDR2 ANQGSEA. Trimming cost V 4 bases and J 4 bases, with 11 bases left between them. CDR3 length: 13 residues. The CDR3 sequence: CSVADRMGNTIYF. For the CDR3, the DNA is TGCAGCGTTGCGGATCGTATGGGAAACACCATATATTTT.

Many counts were recorded for this clonotype. V gene TRBV5-1 combines with J gene TRBJ2-7; 9 positions match TRBD2. V lost 4 bases to trimming and J lost 3 bases; unmatched junction nucleotides: 5. There are 14 residues in the CDR3. CDR1 SGHRS and CDR2 YFSETQ come from the germline V gene. CDR3 sequence reads: CASSGASGNYEQYF. The CDR3 region has the DNA TGCGCCAGCAGCGGGGCTAGCGGGAACTACGAGCAGTACTTC. Using reference TRBV5-1 and TRBJ2-7 for the parts outside the CDR3, the full variable domain is KAGVTQTPRYLIKTRGQQVTLSCSPISGHRSVSWYQQTPGQGLQFLFEYFSETQRNKGNFPGRFSGRQFSNSRSEMNVSTLELGDSALYLCASSGASGNYEQYFGPGTRLTVT.

This clonotype was counted ten times or more. The rearrangement uses TRBV7-6 and TRBJ2-7; D ambiguous. The V end was cut by 5 bases, the J end by 0 bases, with 11 bases between. The CDR3 has 14 amino acids. Germline CDR1 and CDR2: SGHVS and FNYEAQ. The CDR3 reads CASSPIISSYEQYF. The CDR3 DNA is TGTGCCAGCAGCCCTATCATTAGCTCCTACGAGCAGTACTTC.

The chain joins TRBV3-1 to TRBJ2-7; tentatively, D is TRBD1 or TRBD2 (5 bases each). Germline V gives CDR1 LGHDT, CDR2 YNNKEL (reference sequence). Trimming cost V 0 bases and J 0 bases, with 9 bases left between them. The CDR3 sequence is 15 residues long. DNA of the CDR3: TGTGCCAGCAGCCAAGAAGAGGGGTACTCCTACGAGCAGTACTTC. This sequence encodes CASSQEEGYSYEQYF.

As concerns this clonotype: It may be a read error: a sequence one base away is much more abundant. This sequence joins TRBV24-1 and TRBJ1-1; D not certain. Germline lookup yields CDR1 KGHDR and CDR2 SFDVKD. Trimming took off 4 bases at V and 3 bases at J, with 11 bases between the two ends. The CDR3 sequence is 14 residues long. CDR3 nucleotides: TGTGCCACCAGTGAGTCGGCTCAGGACACTGAAGCTTTCTTT. It is translated as CATSESAQDTEAFF.

This clonotype was counted many times. The V and J genes are TRBV18 and TRBJ2-3; 12 bases match TRBD2. V dropped 6 bases and J dropped 2; count of bases not matched to a gene: 6. The length of the CDR3 is 16 residues. Germline CDR1 is KGHSH and CDR2 is LQKENI. CDR3 nucleotides: TGTGCCAGCTCGGTCTCTAGCGGGAGGGCCACAGATACGCAGTATTTT. Amino acid sequence: CASSVSSGRATDTQYF.

The gene calls are TRBV18 and TRBJ1-4; D gene uncertain. The CDR3 runs to 14 residues. The germline gives CDR1 KGHSH, CDR2 LQKENI. Trimming shortened V by 10 bases and J by 0 bases, and 12 bases separated the two germline ends. CDR3 sequence: CATAEAATNEKLFF. The CDR3 region has the DNA TGTGCCACTGCAGAGGCCGCAACTAATGAAAAACTGTTTTTT.

This clonotype turned up a few times. The genes are TRBV4-1 and TRBJ2-7; perhaps D is TRBD1 or TRBD2 (6 bases each). CDR3 length equals 17 residues. Trimming took 1 base from V and 3 from J, leaving 19 bases between them. Germline V gene lookup returns CDR1 MGHRA and CDR2 YSYEKL. As DNA, the CDR3 is TGCGCCAGCAGCCAAGCGGGGGCTTACTTAACTCTCTACGAGCAGTACTTC. Amino acids: CASSQAGAYLTLYEQYF.

V is TRBV6-2 or TRBV6-3 and J is TRBJ2-3, with 12 positions matching TRBD1. The CDR3 sequence is 16 residues long. The germline V gene encodes CDR1 MNHEY and CDR2 SVGEGT. Trimming cost V 2 bases and J 1 base; bases outside gene matches: 1. CDR3 protein: CASSYRDRGRTDTQYF. In DNA form, the CDR3 reads TGTGCCAGCAGTTACCGGGACAGGGGGCGCACAGATACGCAGTATTTT.

On this clonotype itself: At one boundary the junction diverges from the germline segment, which might be a read error. The chain carries TRBV27 and TRBJ2-2, with a possible D match to TRBD1 (6 bases). The CDR3 covers 13 residues. Germline V gives CDR1 MNHEY, CDR2 SMNVEV (reference sequence). The CDR3, as DNA: TGTGCCAGCAGTCCAGGGGCAACCGGGGAGCTGGTTTTT. Translated: CASSPGATGELVF.

The DNA for the CDR3 is TGTGCCAGCAGTTACTCCTACAGGGACAATGAGCAGTTCTTC. Translation gives CASSYSYRDNEQFF. The rearrangement links TRBV6-5 to TRBJ2-1, with D perhaps matching TRBD1 (6 bases). The CDR3 runs 14 residues. The V gene's germline CDR1 is MNHEY and CDR2 SVGAGI. The V end was cut by 0 bases, the J end by 5 bases, with 8 bases between.

The genes are TRBV4-1 and TRBJ2-7; a possible D gene is TRBD2 (6 bases). This CDR3 is built from 15 residues. The V gene lost 1 base and the J gene lost 4 bases, with 14 bases spanning the gap. Germline V gives CDR1 MGHRA, CDR2 YSYEKL. The CDR3 DNA reads TGCGCCAGCAGCCAAGTAGAGCGGGCGAATTACGAGCAGTACTTC. This gives the protein CASSQVERANYEQYF.

This clonotype was counted only a few times. This chain uses TRBV10-2 with TRBJ2-7, with D perhaps matching TRBD1 or TRBD2 (6 bases each). Germline loops: CDR1 WSHSY, CDR2 SAAADI. The CDR3 covers 17 residues. The ends were cut back, 3 bases at V and 1 base at J, with 19 bases in the middle. The DNA for the CDR3 is TGCGCCAGCAGTGATTGGGGGGCCGGACTGACTTCCTACGAGCAGTACTTC. Amino acids: CASSDWGAGLTSYEQYF.